The 11 T cell receptor beta chains below all came from one sample that was sequenced in a study of lymphopenia after photon versus proton radiotherapy. Produced via immunoSEQ multiplex PCR; TCRdb's table is partial and in-frame only. Of 50,000 to 60,000 clones detected, 80% to 95% appear once; the ten largest clones hold roughly 18%. Sequencing used peripheral blood, obtained from a patient treated with photon-based radiotherapy. These receptors were taken from a middle-aged woman with cholangiocarcinoma.

A remark on this clone: One end of the junction fails to match germline, which may point to a read error. The genes are TRBV6-1 and TRBJ2-7, with 11 bases aligning to TRBD2. The CDR3 totals 14 residues. The V gene's germline CDR1 is MNHNS and CDR2 SASEGT. CDR3 in DNA: TGTGCCAGCAGTGGAGTTGGACTAGCGGGTAATTCTTTTTTC. Translating gives CASSGVGLAGNSFF.

The chain has TRBV4-3 and TRBJ2-3, with TRBD2 identical over 11 bases. The junction had 6 bases not matched to a gene; V was cut back by 0 bases and J by 4 bases. Germline assignment: CDR1 LGHNA and CDR2 YSLEER. The length of the CDR3 is 17 residues. Here the CDR3 DNA reads TGCGCCAGCAGCCAAGACCGAACTAGCGGGAGCCCAGATACGCAGTATTTT. It translates to CASSQDRTSGSPDTQYF.

The chain has TRBV5-8 and TRBJ1-1, with D hard to call. The CDR3 is 16 residues long. V dropped 0 bases and J dropped 0 bases, with 12 bases sitting between them. CDR1 is SGHTS, CDR2 YDEGEE, per germline. The CDR3 nucleotides are TGTGCCAGCAGCTTGGGGGTCGGCGGCTTGAACACTGAAGCTTTCTTT. Translated, it gives CASSLGVGGLNTEAFF. Looking up the rest from reference TRBV5-8 and TRBJ1-1 gives the full variable domain: EAGVTQSPTHLIKTRGQQATLRCSPISGHTSVYWYQQALGLGLQFLLWYDEGEERNRGNFPPRFSGRQFPNYSSELNVNALELEDSALYLCASSLGVGGLNTEAFFGQGTRLTVV.

The rearrangement links TRBV18 to TRBJ1-1; D not certain. V was pared by 2 bases and J by 1 base, with 11 bases between. The CDR3 consists of 15 residues. From germline, CDR1 is KGHSH and CDR2 LQKENI. The CDR3 region has the DNA TGTGCCAGCTCACCATTGGCAGGAGAGAACACTGAAGCTTTCTTT. Protein product: CASSPLAGENTEAFF. Supplemented by reference TRBV18 and TRBJ1-1, the full variable domain reads NAGVMQNPRHLVRRRGQEARLRCSPMKGHSHVYWYRQLPEEGLKFMVYLQKENIIDESGMPKERFSAEFPKEGPSILRIQQVVRGDSAAYFCASSPLAGENTEAFFGQGTRLTVV.

This clone was counted a single time. The J gene is TRBJ1-1, the V gene TRBV5-1; D remains unclear. The ends were cut back, 3 bases at V and 0 bases at J, with 15 bases in the middle. Per the germline V gene, CDR1 is SGHRS and CDR2 is YFSETQ. The CDR3 runs 16 residues. The CDR3: CASSSLRGSMNTEAFF. CDR3 sequence (DNA): TGCGCCAGCAGCTCCTTAAGAGGTTCTATGAACACTGAAGCTTTCTTT.

The rearrangement uses TRBV5-1 and TRBJ1-1, with TRBD1 as a possible D gene (6 bases). V shed 4 bases and J shed 6 bases, with 10 bases lying between them. CDR3 length: 12 amino acids. The germline V gene has CDR1 SGHRS and CDR2 YFSETQ. This CDR3 is CASSGGAAEAFF. The CDR3 DNA sequence: TGCGCCAGCAGCGGGGGGGCCGCTGAAGCTTTCTTT. Complete variable domain (other parts from reference TRBV5-1 and TRBJ1-1): KAGVTQTPRYLIKTRGQQVTLSCSPISGHRSVSWYQQTPGQGLQFLFEYFSETQRNKGNFPGRFSGRQFSNSRSEMNVSTLELGDSALYLCASSGGAAEAFFGQGTRLTVV.

This clone was counted once. CDR3: CARTDSKGWGYTF. DNA of the CDR3: TGTGCCAGAACCGATTCCAAGGGTTGGGGCTACACCTTC. The chain links TRBV5-3 to TRBJ1-2; D gene uncertain. TRBV5-3 is recorded as an ORF, its role being uncertain. Between the trimmed V and J ends, which lost 6 bases and 8 bases, there was a span of 17 bases. The CDR3 runs 13 residues.

CDR3 nucleotide sequence: TGTGCCAGCAGCACGTTAAAAAAAACTGTAAGCTCCTACGAGCAGTACTTC. Protein: CASSTLKKTVSSYEQYF. The genes are TRBV28 and TRBJ2-7; D unresolved. Germline CDR1 is MDHEN and CDR2 is SYDVKM. CDR3 length equals 17 residues. V lost 6 bases and J lost 0, with 21 bases in between.

This sequence joins TRBV28 and TRBJ2-2; D not certain. The CDR3 has 15 residues. Trimming took off 3 bases at V and 2 bases at J, with 10 bases between the two ends. Per the germline V gene, CDR1 is MDHEN and CDR2 is SYDVKM. The CDR3, as DNA: TGTGCCAGCAGTTTGCAAAACACTAACACCGGGGAGCTGTTTTTT. Its translation: CASSLQNTNTGELFF.

The chain carries TRBV9 and TRBJ1-1, with D uncertain. The germline gives CDR1 SGDLS, CDR2 YYNGEE. The length of the CDR3 is 12 residues. The V end lost 3 bases, the J end lost 3 bases, and 6 bases lay between the germline ends. DNA of the CDR3: TGTGCCAGCAGCGGGGTGGACACTGAAGCTTTCTTT. Translating gives CASSGVDTEAFF. The full variable domain, with the rest looked up from reference TRBV9 and TRBJ1-1, is DSGVTQTPKHLITATGQRVTLRCSPRSGDLSVYWYQQSLDQGLQFLIQYYNGEERAKGNILERFSAQQFPDLHSELNLSSLELGDSALYFCASSGVDTEAFFGQGTRLTVV.

The chain has TRBV4-2 and TRBJ1-5; 8 bases line up with TRBD1. The V segment lost 0 bases and the J segment 0 bases; nucleotides outside the gene matches: 4. The germline gives CDR1 LGHNA, CDR2 YNFKEQ. The CDR3 totals 17 residues. CDR3 in amino acids: CASSQDVGQASNQPQHF. CDR3 nucleotides: TGTGCCAGCAGCCAAGATGTGGGACAGGCTAGCAATCAGCCCCAGCATTTT.